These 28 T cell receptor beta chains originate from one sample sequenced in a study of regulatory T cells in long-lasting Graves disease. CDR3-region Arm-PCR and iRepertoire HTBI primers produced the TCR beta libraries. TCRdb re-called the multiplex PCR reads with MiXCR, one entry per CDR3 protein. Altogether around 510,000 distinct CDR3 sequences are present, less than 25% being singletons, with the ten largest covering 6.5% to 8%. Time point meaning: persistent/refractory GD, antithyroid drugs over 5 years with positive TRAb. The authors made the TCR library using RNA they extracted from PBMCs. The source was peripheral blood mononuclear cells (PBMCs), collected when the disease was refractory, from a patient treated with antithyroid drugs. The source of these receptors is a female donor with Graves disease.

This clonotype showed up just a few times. The CDR3 loop reads CASSLATGNTGELFF. In DNA form, the CDR3 reads TGTGCCAGCAGCTTAGCGACGGGGAACACCGGGGAGCTGTTTTTT. The chain recombines TRBV7-2 with TRBJ2-2; no clear D gene. The CDR3 is made up of 15 amino acids. V dropped 0 bases and J dropped 1 base, with 6 bases sitting between them. From germline, CDR1 is SGHTA and CDR2 FQGNSA.

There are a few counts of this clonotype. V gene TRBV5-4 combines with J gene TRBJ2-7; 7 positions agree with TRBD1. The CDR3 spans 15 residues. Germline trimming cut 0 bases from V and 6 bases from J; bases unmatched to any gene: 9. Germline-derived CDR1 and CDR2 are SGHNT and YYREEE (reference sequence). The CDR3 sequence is CASSLVSGGRREQYF. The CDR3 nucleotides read TGTGCCAGCAGCTTGGTGTCAGGGGGAAGACGCGAGCAGTACTTC.

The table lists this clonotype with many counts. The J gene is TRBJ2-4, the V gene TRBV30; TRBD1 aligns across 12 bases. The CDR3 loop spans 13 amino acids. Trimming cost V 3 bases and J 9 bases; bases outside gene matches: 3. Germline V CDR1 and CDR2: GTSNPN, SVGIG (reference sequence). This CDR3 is CAWRSGQGAIQYF. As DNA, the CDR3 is TGTGCCTGGAGATCGGGACAGGGGGCCATTCAGTACTTC.

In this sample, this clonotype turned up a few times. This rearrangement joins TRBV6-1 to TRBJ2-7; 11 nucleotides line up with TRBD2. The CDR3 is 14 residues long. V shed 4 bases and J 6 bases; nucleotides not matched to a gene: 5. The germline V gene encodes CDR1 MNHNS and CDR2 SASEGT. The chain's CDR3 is CASSALAGGGEQYF. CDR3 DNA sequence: TGTGCCAGCAGTGCCCTAGCGGGAGGTGGCGAGCAGTACTTC.

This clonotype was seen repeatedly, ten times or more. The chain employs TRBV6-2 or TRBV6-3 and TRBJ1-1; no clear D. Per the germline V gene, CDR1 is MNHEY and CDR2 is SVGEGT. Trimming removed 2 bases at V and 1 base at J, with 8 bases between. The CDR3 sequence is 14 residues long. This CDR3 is CASSYGGSNTEAFF. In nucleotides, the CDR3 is TGTGCCAGCAGTTACGGAGGGTCGAACACTGAAGCTTTCTTT.

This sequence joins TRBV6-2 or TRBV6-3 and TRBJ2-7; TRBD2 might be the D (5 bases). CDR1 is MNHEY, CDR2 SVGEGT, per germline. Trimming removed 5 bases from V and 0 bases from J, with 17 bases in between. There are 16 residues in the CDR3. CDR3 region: CASSAPAGGSSYEQYF. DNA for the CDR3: TGTGCCAGCAGTGCCCCGGCAGGTGGGAGCTCCTACGAGCAGTACTTC.

CDR3 protein: CASSSTGHEQFF. The CDR3 coding sequence is TGTGCCAGCAGCTCGACAGGGCATGAGCAGTTCTTC. This chain links TRBV13 with TRBJ2-1; TRBD1 matches 7 bases. This CDR3 comprises 12 residues. V trimming: 4 bases; J trimming: 8 bases; junction bases outside the gene matches: 2. Germline lookup yields CDR1 PRHDT and CDR2 FYEKMQ (reference sequence).

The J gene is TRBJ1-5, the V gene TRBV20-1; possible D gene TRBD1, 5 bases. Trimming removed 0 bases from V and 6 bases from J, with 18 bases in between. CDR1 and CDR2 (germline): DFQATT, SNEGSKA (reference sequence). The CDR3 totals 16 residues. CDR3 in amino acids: CSARDLGGGESQPQHF. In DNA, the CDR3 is TGCAGTGCTAGAGATTTGGGTGGGGGGGAGAGTCAGCCCCAGCATTTT.

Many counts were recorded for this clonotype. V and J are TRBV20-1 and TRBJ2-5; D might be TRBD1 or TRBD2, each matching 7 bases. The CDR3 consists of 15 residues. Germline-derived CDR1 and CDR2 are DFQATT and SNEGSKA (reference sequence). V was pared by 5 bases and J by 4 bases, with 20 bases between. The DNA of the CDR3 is TGCAGTGCTTTCTCCCGTGGGAGGGGGCGAGAGACCCAGTACTTC. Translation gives CSAFSRGRGRETQYF.

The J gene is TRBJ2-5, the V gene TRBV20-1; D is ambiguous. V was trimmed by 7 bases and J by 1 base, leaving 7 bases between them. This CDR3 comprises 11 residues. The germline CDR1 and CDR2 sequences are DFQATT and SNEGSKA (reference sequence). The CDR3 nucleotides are TGCAGTGTACGGCCCCAAGAGACCCAGTACTTC. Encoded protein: CSVRPQETQYF.

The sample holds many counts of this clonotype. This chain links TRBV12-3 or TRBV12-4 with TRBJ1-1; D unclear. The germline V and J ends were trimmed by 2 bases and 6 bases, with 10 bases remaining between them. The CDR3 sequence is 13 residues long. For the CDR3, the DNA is TGTGCCAGCAGTTTACAAGGCGGCGCTGAAGCTTTCTTT. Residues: CASSLQGGAEAFF.

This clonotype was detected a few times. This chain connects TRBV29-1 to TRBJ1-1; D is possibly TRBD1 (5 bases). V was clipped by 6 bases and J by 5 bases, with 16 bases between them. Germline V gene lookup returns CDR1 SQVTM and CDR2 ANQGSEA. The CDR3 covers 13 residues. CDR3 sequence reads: CSVFGGGGTEAFF. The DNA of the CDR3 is TGCAGCGTCTTTGGAGGCGGGGGAACTGAAGCTTTCTTT.

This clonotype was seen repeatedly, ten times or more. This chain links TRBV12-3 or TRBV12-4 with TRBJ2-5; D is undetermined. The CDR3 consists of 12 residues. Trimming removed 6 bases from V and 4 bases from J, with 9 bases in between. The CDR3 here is CASRGLAETQYF. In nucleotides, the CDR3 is TGTGCCAGCAGGGGATTAGCAGAGACCCAGTACTTC.

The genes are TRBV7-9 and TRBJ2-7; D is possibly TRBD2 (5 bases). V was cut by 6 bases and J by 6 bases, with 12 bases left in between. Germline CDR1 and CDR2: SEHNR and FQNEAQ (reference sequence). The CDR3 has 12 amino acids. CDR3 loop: CASRLVVGEQYF. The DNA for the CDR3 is TGTGCCAGCAGACTAGTAGTCGGCGAGCAGTACTTC. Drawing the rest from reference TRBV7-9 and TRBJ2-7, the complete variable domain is DTGVSQNPRHKITKRGQNVTFRCDPISEHNRLYWYRQTLGQGPEFLTYFQNEAQLEKSRLLSDRFSAERPKGSFSTLEIQRTEQGDSAMYLCASRLVVGEQYFGPGTRLTVT.

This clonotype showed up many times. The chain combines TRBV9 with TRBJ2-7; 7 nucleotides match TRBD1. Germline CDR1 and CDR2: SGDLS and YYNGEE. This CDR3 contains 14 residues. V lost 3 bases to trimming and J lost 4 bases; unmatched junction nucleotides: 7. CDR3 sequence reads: CASSEGQNLYEQYF. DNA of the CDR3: TGTGCCAGCAGCGAGGGACAGAATCTTTACGAGCAGTACTTC.

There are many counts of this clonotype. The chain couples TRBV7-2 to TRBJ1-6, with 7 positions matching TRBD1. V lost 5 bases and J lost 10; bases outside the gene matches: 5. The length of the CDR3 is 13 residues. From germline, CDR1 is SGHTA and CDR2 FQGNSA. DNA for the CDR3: TGTGCCAGCAGCCTCCGGACAGGATCACCCCTCCACTTT. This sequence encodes CASSLRTGSPLHF.

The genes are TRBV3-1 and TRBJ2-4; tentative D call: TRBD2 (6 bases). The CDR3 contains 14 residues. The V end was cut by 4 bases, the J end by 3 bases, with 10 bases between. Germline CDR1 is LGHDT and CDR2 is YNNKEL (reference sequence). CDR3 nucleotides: TGTGCCAGCAGCCCCGGGACTCACAAAAACATTCAGTACTTC. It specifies CASSPGTHKNIQYF.

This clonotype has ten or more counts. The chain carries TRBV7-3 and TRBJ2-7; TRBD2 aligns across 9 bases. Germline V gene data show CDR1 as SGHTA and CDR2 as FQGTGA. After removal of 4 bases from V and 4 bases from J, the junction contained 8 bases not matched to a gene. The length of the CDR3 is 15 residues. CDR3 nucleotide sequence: TGTGCCAGCAGCTCCGGCACTAGCGGGTTTTACGAGCAGTACTTC. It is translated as CASSSGTSGFYEQYF.

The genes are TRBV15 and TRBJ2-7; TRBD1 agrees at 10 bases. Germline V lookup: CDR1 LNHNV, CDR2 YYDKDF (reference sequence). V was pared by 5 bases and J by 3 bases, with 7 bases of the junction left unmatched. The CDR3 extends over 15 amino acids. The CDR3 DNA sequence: TGTGCCACCAGCGGAGGGACAGGGGCTTTCTACGAGCAGTACTTC. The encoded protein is CATSGGTGAFYEQYF.

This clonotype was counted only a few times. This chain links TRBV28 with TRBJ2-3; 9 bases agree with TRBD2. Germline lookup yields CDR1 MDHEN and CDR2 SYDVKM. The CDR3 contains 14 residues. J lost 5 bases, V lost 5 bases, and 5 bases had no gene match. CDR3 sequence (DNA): TGTGCCAGCAGTGGCGGGAGGGATGGAGATACGCAGTATTTT. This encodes CASSGGRDGDTQYF.

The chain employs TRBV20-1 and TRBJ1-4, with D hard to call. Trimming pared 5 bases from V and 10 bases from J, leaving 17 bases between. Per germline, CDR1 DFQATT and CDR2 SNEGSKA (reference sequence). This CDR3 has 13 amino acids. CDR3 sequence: CSAPTQVDGKLFF. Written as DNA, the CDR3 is TGCAGTGCTCCAACCCAAGTCGACGGAAAACTGTTTTTT.

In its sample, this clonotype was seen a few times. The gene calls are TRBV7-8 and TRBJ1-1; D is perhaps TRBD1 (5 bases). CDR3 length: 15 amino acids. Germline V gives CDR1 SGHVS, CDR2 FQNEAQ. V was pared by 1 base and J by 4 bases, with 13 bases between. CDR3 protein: CASSLGRLGGTEAFF. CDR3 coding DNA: TGTGCCAGCAGCTTAGGTCGGCTTGGGGGCACTGAAGCTTTCTTT.

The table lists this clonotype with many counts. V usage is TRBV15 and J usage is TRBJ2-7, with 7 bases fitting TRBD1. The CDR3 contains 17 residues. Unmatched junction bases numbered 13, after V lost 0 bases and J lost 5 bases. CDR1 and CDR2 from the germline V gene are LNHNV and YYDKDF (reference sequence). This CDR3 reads CATSRDWGDDRAHEQYF. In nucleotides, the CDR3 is TGTGCCACCAGCAGAGATTGGGGAGATGACAGGGCCCACGAGCAGTACTTC.

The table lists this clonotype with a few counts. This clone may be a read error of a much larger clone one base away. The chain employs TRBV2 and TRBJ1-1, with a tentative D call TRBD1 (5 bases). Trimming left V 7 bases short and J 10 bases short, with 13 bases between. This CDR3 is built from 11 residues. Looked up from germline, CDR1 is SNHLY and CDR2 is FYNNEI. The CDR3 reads CASMVAGTAFF. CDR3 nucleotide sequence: TGTGCCAGCATGGTTGCCGGGACAGCTTTCTTT.

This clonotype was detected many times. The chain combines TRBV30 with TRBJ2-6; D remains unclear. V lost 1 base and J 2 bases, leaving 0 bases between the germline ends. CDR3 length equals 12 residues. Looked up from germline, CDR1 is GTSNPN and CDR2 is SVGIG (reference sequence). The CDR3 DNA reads TGTGCCTGGAGTGCTGGGGCCAACGTCCTGACTTTC. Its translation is CAWSAGANVLTF.

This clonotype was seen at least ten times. As DNA, the CDR3 is TGTGCCAGCAGCCTCCGGGACAGGAGCTCCTACGAGCAGTACTTC. Encoded protein: CASSLRDRSSYEQYF. This chain connects TRBV5-6 to TRBJ2-7, with 8 bases identical to TRBD1. Germline CDR1 reads SGHDT; CDR2 reads YYEEEE. Trimming removed 4 bases from V and 0 bases from J; junction bases left unmatched: 6. This CDR3 contains 15 residues.

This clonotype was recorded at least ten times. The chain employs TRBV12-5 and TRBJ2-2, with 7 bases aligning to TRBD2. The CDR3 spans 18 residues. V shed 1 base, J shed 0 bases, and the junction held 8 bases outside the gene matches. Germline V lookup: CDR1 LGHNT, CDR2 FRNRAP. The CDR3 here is CASGLDGRAGPNTGELFF. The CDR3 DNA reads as TGTGCTAGTGGTTTGGATGGAAGAGCGGGACCGAACACCGGGGAGCTGTTTTTT.

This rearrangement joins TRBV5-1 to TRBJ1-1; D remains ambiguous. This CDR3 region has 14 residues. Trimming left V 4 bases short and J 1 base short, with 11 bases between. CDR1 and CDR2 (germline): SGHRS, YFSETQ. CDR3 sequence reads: CASSEKVRNTEAFF. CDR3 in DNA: TGCGCCAGCAGCGAAAAGGTCAGGAACACTGAAGCTTTCTTT.